The 20 T cell receptor beta chains listed next were all sequenced from one sample in a study of control samples from healthy donors and cancer patients. Generated by immunoSEQ multiplex PCR, the TCRdb table keeps only in-frame clones and is missing some. The repertoire includes roughly 170,000 clones, 90% to 95% of them detected once, and approximately 1.5% sits in the top ten. The sequenced material came from blood. The source is a man younger than 30 in good health.

The genes are TRBV18 and TRBJ2-7; D may correspond to TRBD1 or TRBD2 (5 bases each). This CDR3 has 15 residues. Germline-derived CDR1 and CDR2 are KGHSH and LQKENI. Trimming cost V 3 bases and J 2 bases, with 14 bases left between them. CDR3 protein: CASSPVGDGTYEQYF. CDR3 nucleotides: TGTGCCAGCTCACCTGTCGGGGACGGGACCTACGAGCAGTACTTC.

The genes are TRBV5-6 and TRBJ2-1, with no clear D. The germline CDR1 and CDR2 sequences are SGHDT and YYEEEE. The germline V and J ends were trimmed by 4 bases and 0 bases, with 11 bases remaining between them. The CDR3 contains 15 residues. The CDR3 nucleotides are TGTGCCAGCAGCCGTTATTGGAGCTCCTACAATGAGCAGTTCTTC. It is translated as CASSRYWSSYNEQFF.

This clone came up once. The chain carries TRBV9 and TRBJ2-1; possibly TRBD2 for D (6 bases). With 2 bases removed from V and 7 bases from J, the gap between germline ends came to 10 bases. In germline, CDR1 is SGDLS, CDR2 YYNGEE. This CDR3 has 13 residues. In DNA form, the CDR3 reads TGTGCCAGCAGCGTGGGGGGTTCTAATGAGCAGTTCTTC. Amino acids: CASSVGGSNEQFF.

DNA for the CDR3: TGCGCCAGCAGCTTGGGGGGGCCCATGAACACTGAAGCTTTCTTT. Translated, it gives CASSLGGPMNTEAFF. The gene calls are TRBV5-1 and TRBJ1-1, with a tentative D call TRBD1 (6 bases). The CDR3 totals 15 residues. Trimming took off 0 bases at V and 0 bases at J, with 9 bases between the two ends. The germline V gene has CDR1 SGHRS and CDR2 YFSETQ.

The rearrangement uses TRBV4-2 and TRBJ1-6, with D possibly being TRBD1 (6 bases). Germline V lookup: CDR1 LGHNA, CDR2 YNFKEQ. Trimming removed 4 bases from V and 9 bases from J, with 13 bases in between. This CDR3 comprises 14 residues. Written as DNA, the CDR3 is TGTGCCAGCAGCCCAGGGGACAATCGTTCACCCCTCCACTTT. It is translated as CASSPGDNRSPLHF.

This clone was counted between two and nine times. This chain uses TRBV19 with TRBJ1-5; D gene unclear. CDR1 is LNHDA and CDR2 is SQIVND in the germline V gene (reference sequence). V was shortened by 1 base and J by 0 bases, with 4 bases between the two germline ends. CDR3 length equals 14 residues. In DNA, the CDR3 is TGTGCCAGTAGTATAGGGATTAGCAATCAGCCCCAGCATTTT. Translation: CASSIGISNQPQHF. Drawing the rest from reference TRBV19 and TRBJ1-5, the complete variable domain is DGGITQSPKYLFRKEGQNVTLSCEQNLNHDAMYWYRQDPGQGLRLIYYSQIVNDFQKGDIAEGYSVSREKKESFPLTVTSAQKNPTAFYLCASSIGISNQPQHFGDGTRLSIL.

The CDR3 DNA sequence: TGTGCCAGCAGGGCGGGACAGAATCAGCCCCAGCATTTT. Protein product: CASRAGQNQPQHF. V gene TRBV12-3 or TRBV12-4 combines with J gene TRBJ1-5; 7 nucleotides agree with TRBD1. This CDR3 contains 13 residues. Germline trimming cut 6 bases from V and 4 bases from J; bases unmatched to any gene: 3.

V usage is TRBV18 and J usage is TRBJ1-2; perhaps TRBD1 as D (5 bases). This CDR3 comprises 15 residues. Germline assignment: CDR1 KGHSH and CDR2 LQKENI. V lost 3 bases and J 3 bases, leaving 14 bases between the germline ends. DNA for the CDR3: TGTGCCAGCTCACCGAGCGGGGGGACGGACTATGGCTACACCTTC. Translating gives CASSPSGGTDYGYTF.

The chain is built from TRBV6-4 and TRBJ1-2; TRBD1 might be the D (5 bases). Trimming shortened V by 3 bases and J by 0 bases, and 8 bases separated the two germline ends. Per the germline V gene, CDR1 is MRHNA and CDR2 is SNTAGT. The CDR3 extends over 14 amino acids. Here the CDR3 reads CASSEGPANYGYTF. The CDR3 DNA is TGTGCCAGCAGTGAGGGACCAGCTAACTATGGCTACACCTTC.

The V and J genes are TRBV19 and TRBJ1-1, with a weak D call TRBD1 (5 bases). The V and J ends lost 3 bases and 2 bases respectively, with 13 bases between them. Germline CDR1 reads LNHDA; CDR2 reads SQIVND (reference sequence). The CDR3 is made up of 15 amino acids. The CDR3 protein is CASSIITGRNTEAFF. The DNA of the CDR3 is TGTGCCAGTAGTATTATAACAGGAAGAAACACTGAAGCTTTCTTT.

The chain is built from TRBV7-3 and TRBJ2-1; the match to TRBD1 covers 9 bases. V trimming: 3 bases; J trimming: 3 bases; junction bases outside the gene matches: 3. This CDR3 has 15 amino acids. Germline V CDR1 and CDR2: SGHTA, FQGTGA. The CDR3 region is CASSLGQGDYNEQFF. CDR3 nucleotides: TGTGCCAGCAGCTTGGGACAGGGTGACTACAATGAGCAGTTCTTC.

This rearrangement joins TRBV27 to TRBJ1-2, with a possible D match to TRBD1 (5 bases). The CDR3 length is 14 residues. V gave up 5 bases and J gave up 0 bases, with 10 bases separating them. Per the germline V gene, CDR1 is MNHEY and CDR2 is SMNVEV (reference sequence). CDR3 amino acids: CASSPQGANYGYTF. The DNA of the CDR3 is TGTGCCAGCAGTCCCCAAGGGGCTAACTATGGCTACACCTTC.

This clone came up once. V is TRBV3-1 (or the pseudogene TRBV3-2) and J is TRBJ1-5; TRBD1 aligns across 9 bases. J was trimmed by 4 bases and V by 4 bases; bases with no gene match: 5. This CDR3 contains 15 residues. Germline V gene sequence: CDR1 LGHDT, CDR2 YNNKEL (reference sequence). CDR3 DNA: TGTGCCAGCAGCCTGGGGACAGGGCCTAATCAGCCCCAGCATTTT. Translating it yields CASSLGTGPNQPQHF.

On this clone: The same CDR3 also results from other DNA sequences found in this sample. The chain uses TRBV3-1 (or the pseudogene TRBV3-2) and TRBJ1-1; D remains unclear. This CDR3 spans 14 amino acids. CDR1 and CDR2 (germline): LGHDT, YNNKEL (reference sequence). Trimming shortened V by 0 bases and J by 1 base, and 6 bases separated the two germline ends. The CDR3 reads CASSQEGGNTEAFF. CDR3 DNA sequence: TGTGCCAGCAGCCAAGAAGGCGGGAACACTGAAGCTTTCTTT.

The chain uses TRBV5-1 and TRBJ1-4, with D tentatively TRBD1 (6 bases). The V gene's germline CDR1 is SGHRS and CDR2 YFSETQ. The CDR3 is 16 amino acids. Trimming shortened V by 4 bases and J by 0 bases, and 13 bases separated the two germline ends. CDR3 amino acids: CASSRTGPATNEKLFF. The CDR3 DNA reads TGCGCCAGCAGCAGAACAGGGCCTGCAACTAATGAAAAACTGTTTTTT.

J is TRBJ1-5 and V is TRBV10-3, with D unresolved. The CDR3 covers 15 residues. V lost 3 bases, J lost 5 bases, and 14 bases lay in between. The germline CDR1 and CDR2 sequences are ENHRY and SYGVKD. CDR3 nucleotide sequence: TGTGCCATCAGTGACCGGACCACGTCTGATCAGCCCCAGCATTTT. Protein: CAISDRTTSDQPQHF.

The sample holds one count of this clone. The chain couples TRBV6-2 or TRBV6-3 to TRBJ2-7, with D possibly being TRBD2 (7 bases). Trimming took off 2 bases at V and 2 bases at J, with 13 bases between the two ends. The germline V gene has CDR1 MNHEY and CDR2 SVGEGT. The CDR3 loop spans 15 amino acids. The CDR3 nucleotides read TGTGCCAGCAGTTACAGGCGGGGGCCTGCCTACGAGCAGTACTTC. It encodes CASSYRRGPAYEQYF.

This chain connects TRBV5-1 to TRBJ1-5; tentative D call: TRBD1 (5 bases). Trimming removed 4 bases from V and 7 bases from J, with 24 bases in between. The CDR3 length is 17 residues. Germline V gene lookup returns CDR1 SGHRS and CDR2 YFSETQ. The CDR3 spells CASSPQPLSGSRQPQHF. The CDR3 nucleotides read TGCGCCAGCAGCCCGCAGCCTTTATCAGGGTCTAGGCAGCCCCAGCATTTT.

The chain recombines TRBV15 with TRBJ2-7; D unclear. V was pared by 1 base and J by 6 bases, with 13 bases between. CDR1 and CDR2 from the germline V gene are LNHNV and YYDKDF (reference sequence). This CDR3 is built from 14 residues. The CDR3 nucleotides are TGTGCCACCAGCAGAGTCGAGGTTCGGGCCGAGCAGTACTTC. This gives the protein CATSRVEVRAEQYF.

The gene calls are TRBV14 and TRBJ1-2; 7 bases line up with TRBD1. This CDR3 spans 15 amino acids. Germline loops: CDR1 SGHDN, CDR2 FVKESK. J was trimmed by 4 bases and V by 0 bases; bases with no gene match: 5. CDR3 in amino acids: CASSQDHAGGYGYTF. DNA for the CDR3: TGTGCCAGCAGCCAAGATCATGCAGGGGGCTATGGCTACACCTTC.